This T cell receptor beta chain was documented in a study of blood T cell repertoires in COVID-19. Study context: Sample material is recorded as cDNA or gDNA derived from T cells, B-cell-depleted T cells, or PBMCs.

Generated by immunoSEQ multiplex PCR, the TCRdb table keeps only in-frame clones and is missing some. Of about 160,000 clones detected, approximately 80% appear once; the ten largest clones hold approximately 8%. V lost 2 bases to trimming and J lost 7 bases, with 15 bases between them. Germline CDR1 SGHNT, CDR2 YYREEE (reference sequence). This CDR3 contains 15 residues. Clinical histories supplied by participants themselves formed the basis of cohort assignment. Material for sequencing was PBMCs or T cells enriched from blood (not recorded which). This chain connects TRBV5-4 to TRBJ2-2, with D uncertain. The sequence was collected from a woman aged 50 to 60 who had recovered from COVID-19. The chain's CDR3 is CASSFDIFSGGELFF. The CDR3 nucleotides read TGTGCCAGCAGCTTTGATATCTTTAGTGGCGGGGAGCTGTTTTTT.